This T cell receptor beta chain was captured by sequencing in a study of blood T cell repertoires in COVID-19. Whole-study context: The cDNA or gDNA used as material had been derived from T cells, B-cell-depleted T cells, or PBMCs.

This clone appeared a single time. The CDR3 runs to 13 residues. Germline V CDR1 and CDR2: MNHEY, SVGAGI. The V end lost 9 bases, the J end lost 1 base, and 12 bases lay between the germline ends. Sequenced by immunoSEQ multiplex PCR; TCRdb stores in-frame clones only, minus some. The profile shows approximately 400,000 clones, around 87% of them singletons. The study recruited people aged 18 to 89 years across 20 to 30 US areas. Self-reported history from a screening survey and questionnaire set each donor's cohort. Sequencing was carried out using PBMCs or T cells enriched from blood (not recorded which). The chain links TRBV6-5 to TRBJ1-1, with D maybe TRBD1 (5 bases). The sequence was obtained from a man younger than 45 who had recovered from COVID-19. Here the CDR3 DNA reads TGTGCCAGTCGGGTGGGGCGGAACACTGAAGCTTTCTTT. Translation: CASRVGRNTEAFF.